A single sample is the source of the 3 T cell receptor beta chains below, sequenced in a study of beta chain features in type 1 diabetes. General study results and limits: People with Type 1 diabetes carried modestly yet significantly shorter TCRB CDR3s in all four CD4+ subsets.

Sequenced material consisted of expressed TCRB transcripts (all of the isolated RNA was reverse transcribed). Using immunoSEQ multiplex PCR, the repertoire was profiled, and TCRdb retains in-frame clones only, with some absent. The table lists 300,000 to 450,000 clones, around 12% of them singletons. No antigen has been assigned to these receptors. Sequenced input: naive CD4+ T cells from blood. Receptors were obtained from a woman in her late teens or twenties with type 1 diabetes.

This clone occurred a few times. V gene TRBV2 combines with J gene TRBJ1-6, with 8 nucleotides matching TRBD1. Germline loops: CDR1 SNHLY, CDR2 FYNNEI. The CDR3 spans 15 residues. The junction had 13 bases not matched to a gene; V was cut back by 8 bases and J by 10 bases. The CDR3 DNA reads TGTGCCAGCTTCGAAAGGACAGGGAAAAACTCACCCCTCCACTTT. Amino acid sequence: CASFERTGKNSPLHF.

The gene calls are TRBV10-3 and TRBJ2-5; the D gene is possibly TRBD1 (6 bases). Per the germline V gene, CDR1 is ENHRY and CDR2 is SYGVKD. V was cut by 6 bases and J by 4 bases, with 12 bases left in between. The CDR3 covers 13 residues. CDR3 region: CAIRSSDRETQYF. In DNA, the CDR3 is TGTGCCATCAGATCCTCGGACAGAGAGACCCAGTACTTC.

V and J are TRBV29-1 and TRBJ2-5; 7 bases are shared with TRBD1. J was trimmed by 5 bases and V by 4 bases; bases with no gene match: 4. This CDR3 is built from 12 residues. Looked up from germline, CDR1 is SQVTM and CDR2 is ANQGSEA. Written as DNA, the CDR3 is TGCAGCGTTGGACAGGGACGGGAGACCCAGTACTTC. Translation: CSVGQGRETQYF.